This T cell receptor beta chain was sequenced during a study of OX40 agonist ivuxolimab in advanced cancers. The CDR3 contains 15 residues. Germline-derived CDR1 and CDR2 are SGHDN and FVKESK. Trimming at V came to 4 bases and at J to 5 bases, leaving 7 bases not matched to a gene. It was autoimmune disease history or systemic immunosuppression that excluded patients. Sequencing used immunoSEQ multiplex PCR; TCRdb keeps in-frame clones, though not all of them. The sample shows approximately 68,000 clones, 87% of them seen only once. This receptor was obtained from an adult with an advanced solid tumor such as melanoma, head and neck, liver or kidney cancer. Sequencing used CD4+ or CD8+ T cells sorted from blood, obtained in a trial of the OX40 agonist ivuxolimab. The chain couples TRBV14 to TRBJ2-5, with 10 bases matching TRBD1. CDR3: CASSLGQGVRETQYF. Written as DNA, the CDR3 is TGTGCCAGCAGCCTCGGACAGGGGGTGAGGGAGACCCAGTACTTC.